This T cell receptor (beta chain) appears in the sequencing data of a study of T cell responses to AZD1222 COVID-19 vaccine. For the study at large: The analysis combined second doses at about 4 or about 12 weeks. Broader study findings: Recipients of two AZD1222 doses showed rising Spike-specific TCR breadth and depth. Every sample of the repertoires postdated the peak T cell response. Reportedly, nearly half the spike-specific TCRs target unmutated variant regions.

Assay: immunoSEQ multiplex PCR; the TCRdb copy retains only in-frame clones and omits some. The sample shows 180,000 or so clones, roughly 91% of them seen only once. With regard to this clone: Its cognate antigen is unknown.

Germline V gives CDR1 SGHNT, CDR2 YENEEA. Between the trimmed V and J ends, which lost 5 bases and 7 bases, there was a span of 17 bases. The CDR3 sequence is 15 residues long. The chain is built from TRBV11-3 and TRBJ2-2; TRBD1 or TRBD2 may be the D gene (5 bases each). This TCR derives from an adult in good health. Sequences were derived from peripheral blood, sampled on day 0 of AZD1222 vaccination. As DNA, the CDR3 is TGTGCCAGCAGCCCGGGACCCATATCCGGCGGGGAGCTGTTTTTT. Amino acid sequence: CASSPGPISGGELFF.